This T cell receptor beta chain was documented in a study of human T cells and chemical hapten exposure. About the research overall: DPC (0.01%) was patch tested on the upper back and read at 6 days. Patients, largely female, had alopecia areata, totalis or universalis. Study-level findings and limits: Versus controls, significantly more large CDR3 similarity clusters arose from expanded TCRs. DPC sensitization left the count of TCRs above 1 in 1000 unchanged.

As to time point: pre-sensitization, week 0. Noted treatment: therapeutic diphenylcyclopropenone sensitization with weekly scalp DPC. One entry per CDR3 protein results from TCRdb running MiXCR on the RACE reads. The data contain about 270,000 distinct CDR3 sequences, around 7.7% of them singletons. This clonotype has only a few counts. What it binds is not known. Trimming took 3 bases from V and 8 from J, leaving 15 bases between them. Germline V gives CDR1 SGHDT, CDR2 YYEEEE. The CDR3 contains 14 residues. The material was whole blood, obtained in connection with sensitization to the hapten diphenylcyclopropenone (DPC). The clonotype was recovered from a man between 18 and 35 years old with alopecia areata. Some clones in this sample may be carry-over from other donors' samples. V is TRBV5-6 and J is TRBJ2-4; D is possibly TRBD1 (5 bases). The CDR3 DNA sequence: TGTGCCAGCAGCTCCGATGGGCAGGGATACATTCAGTACTTC. This translates into CASSSDGQGYIQYF.